This T cell receptor (beta chain) was recorded in a study of cytomegalovirus exposure and HLA in healthy donors. In the PCR, 60 Vbeta and 13 Jbeta primers were used. Sequenced by immunoSEQ multiplex PCR; TCRdb stores in-frame clones only, minus some. This sample's table has approximately 93,000 clones. Trimming shortened V by 1 base and J by 0 bases, and 8 bases separated the two germline ends. Germline CDR1 reads LNHNV; CDR2 reads YYDKDF (reference sequence). CDR3 length: 15 residues. The chain joins TRBV15 to TRBJ2-3; D is unclear. Specimen: PBMCs. The clonotype was recovered from a woman aged 25 to 45 in good health and CMV-seronegative. CDR3 sequence reads: CATSRGGTSTDTQYF. CDR3 in DNA: TGTGCCACCAGCAGAGGTGGCACGAGCACAGATACGCAGTATTTT.